Sequencing of this TCR beta chain was carried out in a study of T cells after yellow fever vaccination. Study results and caveats: Abundant clonotypes (contaminants from the bulk population) could be present in FACS-sorted repertoires.

Each CDR3 protein is one row after TCRdb ran MiXCR on the 5' RACE reads. The table includes more than 300,000 distinct CDR3 sequences, 3.5% to 4.5% detected once. This clonotype was observed at least ten times. No antigen is known for it. Per the germline V gene, CDR1 is MGHRA and CDR2 is YSYEKL. The trim removed 3 bases at V and 8 bases at J, leaving 5 bases unmatched. CDR3 length: 14 residues. The clonotype originates from a man younger than 35 who received the YFV17D yellow fever vaccine. The chain recombines TRBV4-1 with TRBJ2-1; the match to TRBD1 covers 9 bases. The sample was PBMCs, taken 15 days after the yellow fever booster vaccination. The CDR3 loop reads CASSHTGGVDEQFF. The CDR3 DNA reads TGCGCCAGCAGCCACACAGGGGGCGTAGATGAGCAGTTCTTC.